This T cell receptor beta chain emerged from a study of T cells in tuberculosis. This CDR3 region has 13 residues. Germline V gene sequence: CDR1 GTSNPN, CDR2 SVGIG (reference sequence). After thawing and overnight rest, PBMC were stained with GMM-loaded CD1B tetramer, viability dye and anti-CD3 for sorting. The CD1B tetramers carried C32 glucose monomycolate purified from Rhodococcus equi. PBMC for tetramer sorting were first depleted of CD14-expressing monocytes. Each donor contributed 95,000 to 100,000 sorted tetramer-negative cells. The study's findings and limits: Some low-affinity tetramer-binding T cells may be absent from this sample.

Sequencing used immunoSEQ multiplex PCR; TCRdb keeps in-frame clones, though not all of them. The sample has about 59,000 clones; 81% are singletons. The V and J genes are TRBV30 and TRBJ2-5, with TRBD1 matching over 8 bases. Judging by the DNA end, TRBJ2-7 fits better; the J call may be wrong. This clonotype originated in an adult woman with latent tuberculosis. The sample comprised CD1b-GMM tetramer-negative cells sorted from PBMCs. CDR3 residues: CAWSGTGRNEQYF. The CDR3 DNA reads TGTGCCTGGAGTGGGACAGGGCGCAACGAGCAGTACTTC.